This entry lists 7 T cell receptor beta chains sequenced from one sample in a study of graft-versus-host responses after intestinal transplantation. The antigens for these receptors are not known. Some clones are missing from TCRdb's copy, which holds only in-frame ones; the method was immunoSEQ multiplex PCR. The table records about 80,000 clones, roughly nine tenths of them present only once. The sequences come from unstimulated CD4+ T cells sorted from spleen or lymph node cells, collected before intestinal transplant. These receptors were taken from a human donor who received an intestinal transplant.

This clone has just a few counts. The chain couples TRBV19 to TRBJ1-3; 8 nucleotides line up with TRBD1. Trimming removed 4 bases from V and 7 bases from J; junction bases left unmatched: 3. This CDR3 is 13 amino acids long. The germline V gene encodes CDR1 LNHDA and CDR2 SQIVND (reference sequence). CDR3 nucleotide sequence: TGTGCCAGTAGTAGGGACAGGATGAACACCATATATTTT. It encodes CASSRDRMNTIYF. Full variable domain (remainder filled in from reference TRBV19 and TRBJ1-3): DGGITQSPKYLFRKEGQNVTLSCEQNLNHDAMYWYRQDPGQGLRLIYYSQIVNDFQKGDIAEGYSVSREKKESFPLTVTSAQKNPTAFYLCASSRDRMNTIYFGEGSWLTVV.

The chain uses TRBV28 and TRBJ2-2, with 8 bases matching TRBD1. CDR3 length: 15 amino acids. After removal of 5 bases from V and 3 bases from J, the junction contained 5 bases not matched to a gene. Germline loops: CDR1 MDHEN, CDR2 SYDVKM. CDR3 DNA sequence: TGTGCCAGCAGTGTTCAGGGGGCTTACACCGGGGAGCTGTTTTTT. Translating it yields CASSVQGAYTGELFF.

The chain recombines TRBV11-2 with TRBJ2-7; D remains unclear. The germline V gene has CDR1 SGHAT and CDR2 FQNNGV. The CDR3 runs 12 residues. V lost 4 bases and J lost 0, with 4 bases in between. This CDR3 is CASSSGSYEQYF. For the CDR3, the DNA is TGTGCCAGCAGCTCGGGCTCCTACGAGCAGTACTTC.

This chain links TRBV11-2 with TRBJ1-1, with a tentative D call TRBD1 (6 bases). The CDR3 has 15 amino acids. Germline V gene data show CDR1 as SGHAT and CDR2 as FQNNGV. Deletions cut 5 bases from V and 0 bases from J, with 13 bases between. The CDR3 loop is CASSRYREMNTEAFF. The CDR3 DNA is TGTGCCAGCAGCCGATACAGGGAAATGAACACTGAAGCTTTCTTT.

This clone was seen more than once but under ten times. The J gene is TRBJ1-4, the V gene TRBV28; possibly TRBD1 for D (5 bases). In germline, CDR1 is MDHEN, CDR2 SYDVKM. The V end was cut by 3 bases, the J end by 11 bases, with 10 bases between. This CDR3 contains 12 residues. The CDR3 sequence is CASSLQGGKLFF. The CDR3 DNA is TGTGCCAGCAGTTTGCAGGGAGGGAAACTGTTTTTT.

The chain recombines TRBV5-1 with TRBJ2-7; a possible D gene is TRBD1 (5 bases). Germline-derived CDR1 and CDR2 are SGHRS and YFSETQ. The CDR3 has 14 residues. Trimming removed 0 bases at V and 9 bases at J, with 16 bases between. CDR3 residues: CASSLELPGIGQYF. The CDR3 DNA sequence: TGCGCCAGCAGCTTGGAACTCCCAGGGATCGGGCAGTACTTC.

CDR3 sequence: CASSSASGIYEQYF. The DNA of the CDR3 is TGTGCCAGCAGTTCGGCTAGCGGGATATACGAGCAGTACTTC. The chain uses TRBV27 and TRBJ2-7, with 9 nucleotides matching TRBD2. J gave up 4 bases and V 4 bases, and 5 bases lay outside the gene matches. CDR3 length equals 14 residues. The germline V gene encodes CDR1 MNHEY and CDR2 SMNVEV (reference sequence).